These 5 T cell receptor beta chains came from one sample sequenced in a study of T cell changes during pregnancy in multiple sclerosis. Repertoires were generated with immunoSEQ multiplex PCR, while TCRdb's copy carries only in-frame clones and drops some. The data show about 59,000 clones, around 93% seen once. The starting material was peripheral blood, obtained in the second trimester of pregnancy. Source of these receptors: a female donor in good health, enrolled as a control in a pregnancy study.

The gene calls are TRBV5-7 and TRBJ1-1; 11 bases match TRBD1. TRBV5-7 has ORF status, its function being uncertain. The V segment lost 5 bases and the J segment 3 bases; nucleotides outside the gene matches: 9. The CDR3 is made up of 16 amino acids. The CDR3 spells CASSQFGQGADTEAFF. As DNA, the CDR3 is TGTGCCAGCAGTCAGTTTGGACAGGGGGCGGACACTGAAGCTTTCTTT.

The chain has TRBV6-5 and TRBJ1-2, with TRBD1 as a possible D gene (6 bases). Germline V CDR1 and CDR2: MNHEY, SVGAGI. The CDR3 is 14 amino acids. Trimming left V 7 bases short and J 4 bases short, with 16 bases between. The CDR3 spells CASTKDSDPYGYTF. The CDR3 DNA reads TGTGCCAGCACCAAGGACAGTGACCCCTATGGCTACACCTTC.

This chain joins TRBV14 and TRBJ1-2; 7 bases match TRBD1. With V trimmed by 4 bases and J by 5 bases, 13 bases remained unmatched. The germline V gene has CDR1 SGHDN and CDR2 FVKESK. The CDR3 spans 16 residues. CDR3 sequence: CASSLRETGIPYGYTF. Written as DNA, the CDR3 is TGTGCCAGCAGCCTCCGAGAGACAGGGATTCCTTATGGCTACACCTTC. The complete variable domain, with remaining parts taken from reference TRBV14 and TRBJ1-2, reads EAGVTQFPSHSVIEKGQTVTLRCDPISGHDNLYWYRRVMGKEIKFLLHFVKESKQDESGMPNNRFLAERTGGTYSTLKVQPAELEDSGVYFCASSLRETGIPYGYTFGSGTRLTVV.

This chain uses TRBV19 with TRBJ2-5, with 9 bases aligning to TRBD2. Trimming took 6 bases from V and 2 from J; bases not matched to a gene: 7. This CDR3 comprises 15 residues. Germline values: CDR1 LNHDA, CDR2 SQIVND (reference sequence). CDR3 coding DNA: TGTGCCAGTAGGGAGCGGGGGGCCGCGCAAGAGACCCAGTACTTC. Translation gives CASRERGAAQETQYF.

This chain uses TRBV7-9 with TRBJ2-1, with 9 bases identical to TRBD1. J gave up 7 bases and V 3 bases, and 4 bases lay outside the gene matches. This CDR3 region has 14 residues. Germline loops: CDR1 SEHNR, CDR2 FQNEAQ (reference sequence). CDR3 sequence (DNA): TGTGCCAGCAGCTTGGGACAGGGAGGAAATGAGCAGTTCTTC. Amino acids: CASSLGQGGNEQFF.